Below are 8 T cell receptor beta chains sequenced from a single sample in a study of blood T cell repertoires in COVID-19. Assay used: immunoSEQ multiplex PCR; TCRdb lists only in-frame clones, some missing. The top ten hold 7.5% to 9.5% of the sample, which has around 89,000 clones, about 89% seen once. Sequenced sample: peripheral blood. The receptors were gathered from a man aged 50-60 years with acute or convalescent COVID-19.

J is TRBJ1-5 and V is TRBV23-1; no definite D call. TRBV23-1 falls under the ORF class, with uncertain function. V was shortened by 4 bases and J by 5 bases, with 9 bases between the two germline ends. The CDR3 contains 13 residues. CDR3 nucleotides: TGCGCCAGCAGTCCACAGAAACATCAGCCCCAGCATTTT. It translates to CASSPQKHQPQHF.

This clone was recorded once. The rearrangement joins TRBV27 to TRBJ2-2, with D perhaps TRBD2 (6 bases). Trimming removed 3 bases from V and 5 bases from J, with 10 bases in between. This CDR3 spans 14 amino acids. The germline V gene has CDR1 MNHEY and CDR2 SMNVEV (reference sequence). The CDR3: CASSFRGVTGELFF. The CDR3 DNA follows: TGTGCCAGCAGTTTCCGCGGGGTTACCGGGGAGCTGTTTTTT.

The chain recombines TRBV3-1 (or the pseudogene TRBV3-2) with TRBJ1-5; perhaps TRBD1 as D (5 bases). V was clipped by 0 bases and J by 3 bases, with 18 bases between them. This CDR3 region has 18 residues. CDR1 LGHDT and CDR2 YNNKEL come from the germline V gene (reference sequence). The CDR3 loop reads CASSQDKGLGFSNQPQHF. CDR3 sequence (DNA): TGTGCCAGCAGCCAAGATAAGGGACTGGGTTTCTCCAATCAGCCCCAGCATTTT.

The chain is built from TRBV28 and TRBJ1-1; no clear D. The CDR3 runs 12 residues. V dropped 8 bases and J dropped 4 bases, with 11 bases sitting between them. Germline V gene lookup returns CDR1 MDHEN and CDR2 SYDVKM. The CDR3 sequence is CASGDAATEAFF. DNA of the CDR3: TGTGCCAGCGGTGATGCGGCCACTGAAGCTTTCTTT.

This clone has just a few counts. CDR3 sequence reads: CASASQSPTGLAGGAQFF. For the CDR3, the DNA is TGTGCCAGCGCCTCTCAATCACCTACCGGACTAGCGGGGGGGGCGCAGTTCTTC. The chain employs TRBV7-9 and TRBJ2-1; 15 bases agree with TRBD2. Germline CDR1 and CDR2: SEHNR and FQNEAQ (reference sequence). This CDR3 is built from 18 residues. The V and J ends lost 8 bases and 12 bases, in that order; junction bases with no gene match: 20. Based on the CDR3 plus reference TRBV7-9 and TRBJ2-1, the full variable domain is DTGVSQNPRHKITKRGQNVTFRCDPISEHNRLYWYRQTLGQGPEFLTYFQNEAQLEKSRLLSDRFSAERPKGSFSTLEIQRTEQGDSAMYLCASASQSPTGLAGGAQFFGPGTRLTVL.

The chain links TRBV6-4 to TRBJ1-2; tentative D call: TRBD1 (6 bases). The V gene's germline CDR1 is MRHNA and CDR2 SNTAGT. This CDR3 has 15 residues. Between the trimmed V and J ends, which lost 0 bases and 0 bases, there was a span of 8 bases. This CDR3 reads CASSDSGTTNYGYTF. The CDR3 nucleotides are TGTGCCAGCAGTGACTCCGGGACAACTAACTATGGCTACACCTTC.

The genes are TRBV6-1 and TRBJ1-2, with D uncertain. Trimming removed 3 bases from V and 1 base from J, with 3 bases in between. Per germline, CDR1 MNHNS and CDR2 SASEGT. This CDR3 region has 12 residues. The CDR3 region has the DNA TGTGCCAGCAGTGACGTTAACTATGGCTACACCTTC. Translation: CASSDVNYGYTF.

The V gene is TRBV4-1, the J gene TRBJ1-3, with D perhaps matching TRBD1 (6 bases). Germline loops: CDR1 MGHRA, CDR2 YSYEKL. V was trimmed by 1 base and J by 4 bases, leaving 14 bases between them. The CDR3 covers 16 residues. The CDR3 DNA follows: TGCGCCAGCAGCCAAGTCGGGGGGCTTGAAGGAAACACCATATATTTT. It translates to CASSQVGGLEGNTIYF.